A single sample gave rise to the 30 T cell receptor beta chains below, sequenced in a study of T cells after yellow fever vaccination. TCRdb called the 5' RACE reads again in MiXCR, with one record for every CDR3 protein. The sample yields 300,000 to 350,000 distinct CDR3 sequences, approximately 4% seen once. The material sequenced was PBMCs, taken 15 days after the yellow fever booster vaccination. Receptors originate from a man younger than 35 who received the YFV17D yellow fever vaccine.

This clonotype has ten or more counts. V is TRBV11-2 and J is TRBJ2-1, with 10 bases fitting TRBD2. From germline, CDR1 is SGHAT and CDR2 FQNNGV. V gave up 2 bases and J gave up 0 bases; unmatched junction bases: 7. This CDR3 comprises 18 residues. CDR3 in amino acids: CASSLRLAGESSYNEQFF. The CDR3 DNA reads TGTGCCAGCAGCTTAAGGCTAGCGGGGGAAAGCTCCTACAATGAGCAGTTCTTC.

In this sample, this clonotype turned up many times. The V and J genes are TRBV6-1 and TRBJ2-7; perhaps D is TRBD1 or TRBD2 (5 bases each). Germline CDR1 and CDR2: MNHNS and SASEGT. Trimming stripped 10 bases from V and 2 bases from J, with 15 bases between. This CDR3 comprises 13 residues. The CDR3 nucleotides read TGTGCCAATCTCCGGGACGGGACCTACGAGCAGTACTTC. This translates into CANLRDGTYEQYF.

This clonotype was seen many times. J is TRBJ1-2 and V is TRBV7-8; 9 bases match TRBD1. This CDR3 is built from 15 residues. Looked up from germline, CDR1 is SGHVS and CDR2 is FQNEAQ. V was pared by 4 bases and J by 5 bases, with 8 bases of the junction left unmatched. CDR3 in amino acids: CASSSGQGLGYGYTF. In nucleotides, the CDR3 is TGTGCCAGCAGCTCGGGACAGGGCTTAGGGTATGGCTACACCTTC. The variable domain in full, with the rest retrieved from reference TRBV7-8 and TRBJ1-2, is GAGVSQSPRYKVAKRGQDVALRCDPISGHVSLFWYQQALGQGPEFLTYFQNEAQLDKSGLPSDRFFAERPEGSVSTLKIQRTQQEDSAVYLCASSSGQGLGYGYTFGSGTRLTVV.

This clonotype occurred a few times. This chain connects TRBV9 to TRBJ1-2, with 7 bases matching TRBD1. CDR1 SGDLS and CDR2 YYNGEE come from the germline V gene. Trimming at V came to 6 bases and at J to 2 bases, leaving 10 bases not matched to a gene. There are 15 residues in the CDR3. Here the CDR3 reads CASTLGGGQNYGYTF. In DNA, the CDR3 is TGTGCCAGCACCCTAGGCGGGGGACAGAACTATGGCTACACCTTC.

This chain joins TRBV30 and TRBJ2-2, with D uncertain. V lost 2 bases and J 8 bases, leaving 9 bases between the germline ends. The CDR3 spans 12 residues. From germline, CDR1 is GTSNPN and CDR2 SVGIG (reference sequence). In DNA, the CDR3 is TGTGCCTGGAGTCCTTCCACTGGGGAGCTGTTTTTT. It codes for CAWSPSTGELFF.

This clonotype was seen more than once but under ten times. This chain joins TRBV20-1 and TRBJ2-1; 10 nucleotides line up with TRBD2. In germline, CDR1 is DFQATT, CDR2 SNEGSKA (reference sequence). The CDR3 sequence is 15 residues long. The junction had 9 bases not matched to a gene; V was cut back by 6 bases and J by 4 bases. CDR3 coding DNA: TGCAGTGCATCGCCTAGCGGGGGAGATTACAATGAGCAGTTCTTC. Its translation is CSASPSGGDYNEQFF.

The sample holds a few counts of this clonotype. The chain links TRBV7-6 to TRBJ2-5; D not resolved. This CDR3 region has 14 residues. The V end lost 1 base, the J end lost 5 bases, and 11 bases lay between the germline ends. Germline V gene lookup returns CDR1 SGHVS and CDR2 FNYEAQ. CDR3 coding DNA: TGTGCCAGCAGCTTAGAGATTAAAGAGGAGACCCAGTACTTC. This encodes CASSLEIKEETQYF.

The V and J genes are TRBV10-2 and TRBJ2-7; 10 nucleotides align to TRBD2. The CDR3 has 13 residues. The ends lost 10 bases at V and 4 bases at J; junction bases unmatched: 7. Germline CDR1 reads WSHSY; CDR2 reads SAAADI. Written as DNA, the CDR3 is TGCGCCACTTCACGGACTAGCGGTTACGAGCAGTACTTC. The encoded protein is CATSRTSGYEQYF.

With respect to this clonotype: A much more abundant neighbour one base away suggests this may be a read error. The gene calls are TRBV12-3 or TRBV12-4 and TRBJ2-7; D call uncertain. The CDR3 totals 14 residues. Trimming pared 4 bases from V and 3 bases from J, leaving 13 bases between. The CDR3 reads CASSSFGGCYEQYF. The CDR3 DNA reads TGTGCCAGCAGTTCTTTTGGCGGCTGCTACGAGCAGTACTTC.

This clonotype was picked up many times. The rearrangement links TRBV6-2 or TRBV6-3 to TRBJ1-1; D gene ambiguous. The V end was cut by 6 bases, the J end by 4 bases, with 6 bases between. The CDR3 length is 11 residues. The V gene's germline CDR1 is MNHEY and CDR2 SVGEGT. CDR3 sequence reads: CASRSVTEAFF. The CDR3 DNA follows: TGTGCCAGCAGGTCGGTCACTGAAGCTTTCTTT.

This clonotype was found many times. The chain carries TRBV4-1 and TRBJ1-2, with D possibly TRBD1 on 6 matching bases. Between the trimmed V and J ends, which lost 0 bases and 5 bases, there was a span of 13 bases. There are 15 residues in the CDR3. Germline V gene lookup returns CDR1 MGHRA and CDR2 YSYEKL. The CDR3 is CASSQDTGSLYGYTF. Written as DNA, the CDR3 is TGCGCCAGCAGCCAAGATACAGGGTCTCTATATGGCTACACCTTC.

In this sample, this clonotype turned up a few times. V gene TRBV11-1 combines with J gene TRBJ1-2, with 7 bases fitting TRBD1. Germline lookup yields CDR1 SGHAT and CDR2 FQDESV (reference sequence). The CDR3 is made up of 14 amino acids. V lost 3 bases, J lost 2 bases, and 3 bases stayed unmatched. CDR3 sequence: CASSFQQGNYGYTF. The CDR3 coding sequence is TGTGCCAGCAGCTTTCAACAGGGGAACTATGGCTACACCTTC.

This clonotype was seen many times. This rearrangement joins TRBV7-9 to TRBJ2-3; D unclear. With 5 bases removed from V and 3 bases from J, the gap between germline ends came to 6 bases. Germline V gene sequence: CDR1 SEHNR, CDR2 FQNEAQ (reference sequence). This CDR3 region has 12 residues. The CDR3 coding sequence is TGTGCCAGCAGCCAAAAAACAGATACGCAGTATTTT. Its translation is CASSQKTDTQYF.

This clonotype was observed at least ten times. The chain joins TRBV4-3 to TRBJ1-2; TRBD1 matches at 10 bases. This CDR3 contains 18 residues. The ends lost 0 bases at V and 2 bases at J; junction bases unmatched: 9. Germline V gene sequence: CDR1 LGHNA, CDR2 YSLEER. The CDR3 reads CASSQDLPRQGANYGYTF. In DNA form, the CDR3 reads TGCGCCAGCAGCCAAGATCTCCCCCGACAGGGGGCGAACTATGGCTACACCTTC.

This clonotype has only a few counts. The chain is built from TRBV7-6 and TRBJ2-4; D perhaps matches TRBD2 (5 bases). CDR1 and CDR2 from the germline V gene are SGHVS and FNYEAQ. Between the trimmed V and J ends, which lost 2 bases and 5 bases, there was a span of 10 bases. This CDR3 has 14 amino acids. CDR3 region: CASSLTGNQNIQYF. The CDR3 region has the DNA TGTGCCAGCAGCTTAACCGGGAACCAAAACATTCAGTACTTC.

This clonotype was observed many times. The V and J genes are TRBV7-9 and TRBJ2-7, with D hard to call. Germline loops: CDR1 SEHNR, CDR2 FQNEAQ (reference sequence). This CDR3 has 14 residues. Deletions cut 5 bases from V and 5 bases from J, with 16 bases between. CDR3: CASSLIMAGHEQYV. CDR3 nucleotides: TGTGCCAGCAGCCTTATTATGGCAGGACACGAGCAGTACGTC.

This clonotype was detected only a few times. V and J are TRBV21-1 and TRBJ2-7; TRBD2 is taken as the D call from the table, unchecked against the DNA. TRBV21-1 is annotated as a pseudogene. The CDR3 has 17 residues. The CDR3 here is CASSKLILQVLAGEQYV. The CDR3, as DNA: TGTGCCAGCAGCAAGCTTATATTACAGGTTCTGGCGGGGGAGCAGTACGTC.

There are many counts of this clonotype. The V call is TRBV10-3, the J call TRBJ2-3; 8 bases are shared with TRBD2. CDR1 is ENHRY and CDR2 is SYGVKD in the germline V gene. The CDR3 extends over 19 amino acids. Trimming cost V 4 bases and J 3 bases; bases outside gene matches: 18. The CDR3 reads CAISVERGFAGGVTDTQYF. The CDR3 DNA is TGTGCCATCAGTGTTGAGCGGGGGTTCGCCGGTGGAGTAACAGATACGCAGTATTTT.

The chain couples TRBV9 to TRBJ2-7, with TRBD1 matching 9 bases. The germline V gene encodes CDR1 SGDLS and CDR2 YYNGEE. CDR3 length equals 14 residues. V dropped 0 bases and J dropped 3; count of bases not matched to a gene: 1. CDR3 in amino acids: CASSVGQGGYEQYF. As DNA, the CDR3 is TGTGCCAGCAGCGTAGGACAGGGGGGCTACGAGCAGTACTTC.

This clonotype occurred a few times. The rearrangement joins TRBV12-3 or TRBV12-4 to TRBJ2-5; a possible D gene is TRBD2 (7 bases). V gave up 5 bases and J gave up 5 bases, with 18 bases separating them. The CDR3 consists of 15 residues. The CDR3 DNA is TGTGCCAGCAGTCCCGTCAAGGGGGGGGGTGAGACCCAGTACTTC. As protein: CASSPVKGGGETQYF.

The V and J genes are TRBV12-3 or TRBV12-4 and TRBJ2-2; unclear D gene. This CDR3 has 13 residues. The V gene lost 5 bases and the J gene lost 3 bases, with 7 bases spanning the gap. The CDR3 sequence is CASSGPYTGELFF. The CDR3 DNA follows: TGTGCCAGCAGTGGACCCTACACCGGGGAGCTGTTTTTT.

Note on this clonotype: A much larger clonotype is one base distant, so this may be a read error. The genes are TRBV27 and TRBJ2-5; D gene uncertain. The CDR3 length is 14 residues. Germline V CDR1 and CDR2: MNHEY, SMNVEV (reference sequence). The CDR3 DNA follows: TGTGCCAGCAAAACGATGGCAGTCCAAGAGACCAAGTACTTC. This sequence encodes CASKTMAVQETKYF.

The table lists this clonotype with a few counts. An end of the junction differs from the germline gene, which may be a read error. The chain recombines TRBV18 with TRBJ2-1; the D is unclear. The germline V gene has CDR1 KGHSH and CDR2 LQKENI. CDR3 length equals 19 residues. CDR3 amino acids: CASSAPLRSGTYGYNEQFF. As DNA, the CDR3 is TGTGCCAGCTCAGCACCACTTCGCTCAGGAACTTATGGTTACAATGAGCAGTTCTTC.

The sample holds many counts of this clonotype. V and J are TRBV20-1 and TRBJ2-7, with D tentatively TRBD1 (5 bases). V dropped 0 bases and J dropped 7 bases, with 16 bases sitting between them. The CDR3 extends over 14 amino acids. Germline V CDR1 and CDR2: DFQATT, SNEGSKA (reference sequence). The CDR3 reads CSARDALGPGEQYF. The CDR3, as DNA: TGCAGTGCTAGAGACGCCCTTGGACCAGGGGAGCAGTACTTC.

This clonotype appeared a few times. The rearrangement uses TRBV6-6 and TRBJ2-5; 7 bases match TRBD1. The J segment lost 5 bases and the V segment lost 7 bases, leaving 7 bases of the junction unmatched. CDR1 and CDR2 (germline): MNHNY, SVGAGI (reference sequence). The CDR3 length is 13 residues. The CDR3 loop reads CASITSGGETQYF. The CDR3 coding sequence is TGTGCCAGCATCACCTCAGGGGGTGAGACCCAGTACTTC.

This clonotype came up a few times. V is TRBV4-2 and J is TRBJ2-7; the D call may be TRBD1 or TRBD2 (5 bases each). The V gene lost 5 bases and the J gene lost 2 bases, with 13 bases spanning the gap. CDR1 and CDR2 from the germline V gene are LGHNA and YNFKEQ. The CDR3 has 14 amino acids. CDR3 in amino acids: CASSERDQTYEQYF. CDR3 coding DNA: TGTGCCAGCAGCGAACGGGACCAGACCTACGAGCAGTACTTC.

This clonotype has at least ten counts. The chain is built from TRBV5-1 and TRBJ2-7, with 8 bases lining up with TRBD1. Unmatched junction bases numbered 12, after V lost 7 bases and J lost 3 bases. The CDR3 runs 15 residues. Germline V gene data show CDR1 as SGHRS and CDR2 as YFSETQ. The CDR3 sequence is CASVDRDRRDYEQYF. The CDR3 DNA reads as TGCGCCAGCGTGGACAGGGACAGGAGGGACTACGAGCAGTACTTC.

In its sample, this clonotype was seen many times. The rearrangement joins TRBV7-9 to TRBJ2-5; D may be TRBD2 (5 bases). The V and J ends lost 10 bases and 2 bases respectively, with 11 bases between them. CDR1 is SEHNR, CDR2 FQNEAQ, per germline (reference sequence). The CDR3 extends over 12 amino acids. As DNA, the CDR3 is TGTGCCACCGGCCGGGAACAAGAGACCCAGTACTTC. It translates to CATGREQETQYF.

This sequence joins TRBV20-1 and TRBJ2-7, with D unresolved. The CDR3 length is 15 residues. V was clipped by 0 bases and J by 0 bases, with 12 bases between them. The germline CDR1 and CDR2 sequences are DFQATT and SNEGSKA (reference sequence). CDR3 region: CSARDPRTSSYEQYF. CDR3 nucleotides: TGCAGTGCTAGAGACCCTCGGACGAGCTCCTACGAGCAGTACTTC.

This clonotype showed up just a few times. V usage is TRBV6-5 and J usage is TRBJ2-1, with 14 bases matching TRBD2. Losses at the gene ends were 3 bases for V and 4 bases for J; bases not matched to a gene: 2. This CDR3 spans 16 amino acids. Germline values: CDR1 MNHEY, CDR2 SVGAGI. CDR3 protein: CASSYGLAGGYNEQFF. The CDR3 bases are TGTGCCAGCAGTTATGGACTAGCGGGGGGATACAATGAGCAGTTCTTC.